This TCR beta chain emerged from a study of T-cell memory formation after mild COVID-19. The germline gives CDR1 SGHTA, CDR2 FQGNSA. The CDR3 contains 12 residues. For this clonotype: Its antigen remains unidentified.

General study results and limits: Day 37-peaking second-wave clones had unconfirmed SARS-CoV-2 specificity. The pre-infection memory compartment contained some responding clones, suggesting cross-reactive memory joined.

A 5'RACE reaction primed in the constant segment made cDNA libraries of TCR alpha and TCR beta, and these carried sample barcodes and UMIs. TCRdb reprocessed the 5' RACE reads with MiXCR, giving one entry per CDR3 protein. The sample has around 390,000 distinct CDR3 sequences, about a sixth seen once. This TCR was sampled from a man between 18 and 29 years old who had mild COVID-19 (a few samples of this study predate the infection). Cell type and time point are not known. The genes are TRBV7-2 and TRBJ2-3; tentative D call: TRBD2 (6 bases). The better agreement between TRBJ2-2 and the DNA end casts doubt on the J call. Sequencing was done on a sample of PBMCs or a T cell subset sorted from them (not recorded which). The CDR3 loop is CASSQGLVTLFF. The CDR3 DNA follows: TGTGCCAGCAGCCAGGGACTCGTCACCCTGTTTTTT.